This passage covers 28 T cell receptor beta chains from one sample sequenced in a study of breast tumors, draining lymph nodes, adjacent tissues. TCRdb re-derived calls from the multiplex PCR reads in MiXCR, one entry per CDR3 protein. The sample carries roughly 120,000 distinct CDR3 sequences, just under 20% recorded once. Breast cancer patients provided tissue from their axillary draining lymph nodes. The sample was axillary lymph node tissue. These receptors originate from a female donor with breast cancer. Some clones in this sample may be carry-over from other donors' samples.

The V call is TRBV7-3, the J call TRBJ2-3; D gene ambiguous. This CDR3 comprises 16 residues. V was cut by 4 bases and J by 0 bases, with 14 bases left in between. Germline lookup yields CDR1 SGHTA and CDR2 FQGTGA. CDR3 region: CASSYSPGESTDTQYF. CDR3 nucleotides: TGTGCCAGCAGCTACTCGCCAGGAGAAAGCACAGATACGCAGTATTTT.

The sample holds many counts of this clonotype. V usage is TRBV7-9 and J usage is TRBJ2-7; 9 bases match TRBD2. Trimming cost V 0 bases and J 5 bases; bases outside gene matches: 8. Germline CDR1 is SEHNR and CDR2 is FQNEAQ (reference sequence). This CDR3 has 16 amino acids. In nucleotides, the CDR3 is TGTGCCAGCAGCTTAGCGGGCGGGAGGGTCTGGAACGAGCAGTACTTC. This translates into CASSLAGGRVWNEQYF.

Notes on this clonotype: A much larger clone lies a single base off, so this may be a read error. The chain is built from TRBV27 and TRBJ1-5; maybe TRBD1 (5 bases). The CDR3 length is 15 residues. CDR1 is MNHEY and CDR2 is SMNVEV in the germline V gene (reference sequence). DNA for the CDR3: TGTGCCAGCAGTTTACGGGGGTTGGGCAATCAGCCCCGGCATTTT. Its translation: CASSLRGLGNQPRHF.

The sample holds a few counts of this clonotype. This chain links TRBV19 with TRBJ2-3; TRBD2 is a possible D gene (5 bases). V shed 4 bases and J shed 2 bases, with 13 bases lying between them. The CDR3 runs 15 residues. Germline CDR1 LNHDA, CDR2 SQIVND (reference sequence). The CDR3 loop is CASSSSAFITDTQYF. CDR3 bases: TGTGCCAGTAGTAGTAGCGCATTTATCACAGATACGCAGTATTTT.

This clonotype was counted many times. The V and J genes are TRBV2 and TRBJ2-1; possible D gene TRBD2, 5 bases. Germline lookup yields CDR1 SNHLY and CDR2 FYNNEI. Trimming took 6 bases from V and 15 from J, leaving 21 bases between them. The CDR3 runs 13 residues. The CDR3: CASRPLYKADPFF. In nucleotides, the CDR3 is TGTGCCAGCAGGCCTCTATATAAAGCGGACCCGTTCTTC.

In this sample, this clonotype turned up many times. The gene calls are TRBV7-2 and TRBJ2-1; no reliable D call. The CDR3 extends over 15 amino acids. Germline lookup yields CDR1 SGHTA and CDR2 FQGNSA. The V end lost 5 bases, the J end lost 5 bases, and 16 bases lay between the germline ends. CDR3 sequence (DNA): TGTGCCAGCAGCCTCCCGGGTAGCCCTAACAATGAGCAGTTCTTC. Its protein is CASSLPGSPNNEQFF.

On this clonotype itself: A much larger clone sits a single nucleotide away, making a read error possible. The chain uses TRBV4-1 and TRBJ2-1; tentative D call: TRBD1 (6 bases). Germline V gene sequence: CDR1 MGHRA, CDR2 YSYEKL. The CDR3 is made up of 13 amino acids. CDR3 loop: CASSHTGSNERFF. DNA for the CDR3: TGCGCCAGCAGCCATACAGGGTCCAATGAGCGGTTCTTC.

There are many counts of this clonotype. This rearrangement joins TRBV6-1 to TRBJ2-7; 12 bases line up with TRBD2. J lost 2 bases, V lost 6 bases, and 14 bases had no gene match. Germline lookup yields CDR1 MNHNS and CDR2 SASEGT. The CDR3 is made up of 18 amino acids. The CDR3 loop is CASRSGLAGLRNPYEQYF. The CDR3 bases are TGTGCCAGCAGATCAGGACTAGCGGGGCTACGGAACCCCTACGAGCAGTACTTC.

The sample holds a few counts of this clonotype. Its ends do not fully match the called genes, so a read error is possible. The J gene is TRBJ2-7, the V gene TRBV4-1, with TRBD1 matching 7 bases. The CDR3 contains 15 residues. Germline V gene data show CDR1 as MGHRA and CDR2 as YSYEKL. The CDR3, as DNA: TGCGCCAGCAGCCAAGGTGGGACAGTAGGGTTCTACAGGAACTTC. Encoded protein: CASSQGGTVGFYRNF.

The chain has TRBV12-3 or TRBV12-4 and TRBJ2-6, with 8 bases aligning to TRBD1. The junction had 4 bases not matched to a gene; V was cut back by 6 bases and J by 0 bases. CDR3 length equals 16 residues. CDR3 coding DNA: TGTGCCAGCAGCCCAACAGGGGGCTCTGGGGCCAACGTCCTGACTTTC. It translates to CASSPTGGSGANVLTF.

V is TRBV19 and J is TRBJ2-2; D gene ambiguous. V was trimmed by 3 bases and J by 7 bases, leaving 15 bases between them. Germline loops: CDR1 LNHDA, CDR2 SQIVND (reference sequence). CDR3 length: 15 residues. CDR3 residues: CASSISAGSYGELFF. The CDR3, as DNA: TGTGCCAGTAGTATCAGCGCTGGTTCGTACGGGGAGCTGTTTTTT.

This clonotype was seen at least ten times. V is TRBV20-1 and J is TRBJ2-3; 9 positions match TRBD1. Germline CDR1 is DFQATT and CDR2 is SNEGSKA (reference sequence). The CDR3 totals 13 residues. Trimming took 8 bases from V and 6 from J; bases not matched to a gene: 9. CDR3 residues: CSNQQGALDTQYF. The CDR3 DNA reads as TGCAGTAACCAACAGGGGGCGCTGGATACGCAGTATTTT.

This clonotype was observed many times. The gene calls are TRBV12-3 or TRBV12-4 and TRBJ1-3, with 7 nucleotides matching TRBD1. V was pared by 5 bases and J by 4 bases, with 8 bases of the junction left unmatched. The CDR3 length is 15 residues. The CDR3, as DNA: TGTGCCAGCAGTACAGGGGCCAGGGGGGGAAACACCATATATTTT. Protein: CASSTGARGGNTIYF.

Many counts were recorded for this clonotype. The J gene is TRBJ1-2, the V gene TRBV6-1; 7 bases match TRBD1. The trim removed 7 bases at V and 4 bases at J, leaving 12 bases unmatched. The CDR3 contains 15 residues. Germline V gene sequence: CDR1 MNHNS, CDR2 SASEGT. CDR3 nucleotides: TGTGCCAGCACCCGGACAGGCTGGGAGACCTATGGCTACACCTTC. Amino acid sequence: CASTRTGWETYGYTF.

This chain's CDR3 is CASTPGGTSVYSEQFF. The CDR3 nucleotides read TGTGCCAGCACCCCCGGCGGGACTAGCGTTTATAGTGAGCAGTTCTTC. The chain is built from TRBV11-3 and TRBJ2-1, with 10 bases aligning to TRBD2. The ends lost 7 bases at V and 9 bases at J; junction bases unmatched: 15. The length of the CDR3 is 16 residues. In germline, CDR1 is SGHNT, CDR2 YENEEA.

In this sample, this clonotype turned up many times. The chain combines TRBV7-2 with TRBJ2-7, with a possible D match to TRBD2 (6 bases). Trimming left V 4 bases short and J 0 bases short, with 13 bases between. The CDR3 covers 15 residues. Germline lookup yields CDR1 SGHTA and CDR2 FQGNSA. The CDR3 DNA reads TGTGCCAGCAGCTCGGGACTGCGTCGCTCCTACGAGCAGTACTTC. Encoded protein: CASSSGLRRSYEQYF.

This clonotype was seen repeatedly, ten times or more. V is TRBV20-1 and J is TRBJ1-4, with 9 bases identical to TRBD1. Trimming at V came to 4 bases and at J to 7 bases, leaving 7 bases not matched to a gene. CDR3 length equals 14 residues. Germline loops: CDR1 DFQATT, CDR2 SNEGSKA (reference sequence). Written as DNA, the CDR3 is TGCAGTGCTAACCACAGGGGGCAGGGTGAAAAACTGTTTTTT. It specifies CSANHRGQGEKLFF.

This clonotype occurred a few times. The chain carries TRBV20-1 and TRBJ1-3; a weak D match, TRBD1 (6 bases). Germline CDR1 is DFQATT and CDR2 is SNEGSKA (reference sequence). This CDR3 contains 14 residues. V lost 4 bases to trimming and J lost 0 bases, with 10 bases between them. CDR3 residues: CSAKAQGSGNTIYF. The CDR3 coding sequence is TGCAGTGCTAAAGCACAGGGCTCTGGAAACACCATATATTTT.

The table lists this clonotype with many counts. CDR3 region: CSVGRTDTQYF. In DNA, the CDR3 is TGCAGCGTTGGCCGCACAGATACGCAGTATTTT. The chain employs TRBV29-1 and TRBJ2-3; D is unresolved. The length of the CDR3 is 11 residues. The V and J ends lost 4 bases and 1 base respectively, with 3 bases between them. CDR1 is SQVTM, CDR2 ANQGSEA, per germline.

Ten or more counts support this clonotype. The gene calls are TRBV29-1 and TRBJ2-2, with 7 nucleotides matching TRBD1. The V and J ends lost 6 bases and 3 bases, in that order; junction bases with no gene match: 1. Germline V CDR1 and CDR2: SQVTM, ANQGSEA. The length of the CDR3 is 12 residues. The CDR3: CSVQGYTGELFF. DNA of the CDR3: TGCAGCGTACAGGGGTACACCGGGGAGCTGTTTTTT.

The CDR3 is CASSELTSGANVLTF. CDR3 bases: TGTGCCAGCAGCGAGTTAACCTCTGGGGCCAACGTCCTGACTTTC. The J gene is TRBJ2-6, the V gene TRBV7-9, with D unclear. CDR1 is SEHNR and CDR2 is FQNEAQ in the germline V gene (reference sequence). The CDR3 runs 15 residues. V was shortened by 5 bases and J by 0 bases, with 8 bases between the two germline ends.

This clonotype was seen ten or more times. This rearrangement joins TRBV27 to TRBJ2-1; D not resolved. Looked up from germline, CDR1 is MNHEY and CDR2 is SMNVEV (reference sequence). CDR3 size: 12 residues. Trimming shortened V by 6 bases and J by 9 bases, and 12 bases separated the two germline ends. CDR3 in DNA: TGTGCCAGCAGCTTTTTCAACGGTGAGCAGTTCTTC. This translates into CASSFFNGEQFF.

Concerning this clonotype itself: Because it lacks the conserved phenylalanine or tryptophan at the end, this CDR3 is likely a read error. The chain carries TRBV13 and TRBJ2-6, with D possibly TRBD1 on 6 matching bases. CDR3 size: 18 residues. Germline V gives CDR1 PRHDT, CDR2 FYEKMQ (reference sequence). This CDR3 is CASSLTGSQGSGANVLTL. The CDR3 region has the DNA TGTGCCAGCAGCTTAACAGGGAGCCAGGGGTCTGGGGCCAATGTCCTGACTCTC.

Only one count was recorded for this clonotype. Since a much larger clone is just one base distant, this may be a read error. In this CDR3 the conserved last residue, phenylalanine or tryptophan, is missing, so a read error is likely. CDR3 residues: CASSIKVARLTYNEQFL. The CDR3 nucleotides read TGTGCCAGTAGTATAAAGGTAGCGCGCCTTACCTACAATGAGCAGTTCCTC. This chain joins TRBV19 and TRBJ2-1; possibly TRBD2 for D (5 bases). The length of the CDR3 is 17 residues. V was cut by 2 bases and J by 2 bases, with 16 bases left in between. Looked up from germline, CDR1 is LNHDA and CDR2 is SQIVND (reference sequence).

In its sample, this clonotype was seen a few times. The V gene is TRBV27, the J gene TRBJ2-1; no definite D call. V shed 5 bases and J shed 9 bases, with 23 bases lying between them. The CDR3 spans 16 residues. The V gene's germline CDR1 is MNHEY and CDR2 SMNVEV (reference sequence). DNA of the CDR3: TGTGCCAGCAGTCCGCGTGAGCCCAACTACAACAGTGAGCAGTTCTTC. Its translation: CASSPREPNYNSEQFF.

Comment on this clonotype: A much larger clonotype is one base distant, so this may be a read error. The chain uses TRBV11-3 and TRBJ2-2, with D possibly TRBD2 on 5 matching bases. Per germline, CDR1 SGHNT and CDR2 YENEEA. V was clipped by 4 bases and J by 7 bases, with 16 bases between them. This CDR3 is built from 15 residues. This CDR3 is CASSWMTSAGGELFF. The CDR3 nucleotides read TGTGCCAGCAGCTGGATGACCTCGGCGGGCGGGGAGCTGTTTTTT.

Comments on this clonotype: This sequence may be a read error, since a much larger clone differs from it by one base. The V and J genes are TRBV6-5 and TRBJ1-6, with D possibly matching TRBD1 (6 bases). Per the germline V gene, CDR1 is MNHEY and CDR2 is SVGAGI. This CDR3 has 14 residues. Trimming stripped 6 bases from V and 9 bases from J, with 15 bases between. CDR3 DNA sequence: TGTGCCAGCAGCCCCGGGCAGGGGAGTTCACCCCTCCACTTT. It encodes CASSPGQGSSPLHF.

CDR3 coding DNA: TGTGCCAGCAGCCAGGGGACCTACGAGCAGTACTTC. Translating it yields CASSQGTYEQYF. The chain couples TRBV28 to TRBJ2-7; TRBD1 might be the D (6 bases). From germline, CDR1 is MDHEN and CDR2 SYDVKM. V dropped 6 bases and J dropped 2 bases, with 8 bases sitting between them. This CDR3 has 12 residues.